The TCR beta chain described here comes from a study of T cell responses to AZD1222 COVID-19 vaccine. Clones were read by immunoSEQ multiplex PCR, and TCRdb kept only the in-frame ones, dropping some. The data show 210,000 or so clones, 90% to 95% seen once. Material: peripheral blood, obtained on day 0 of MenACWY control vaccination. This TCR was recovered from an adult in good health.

CDR3 sequence: CASSTQILDRSNQPQHF. DNA for the CDR3: TGTGCCAGTAGTACCCAAATCCTGGACAGGAGCAATCAGCCCCAGCATTTT. This chain links TRBV19 with TRBJ1-5; the match to TRBD1 covers 7 bases. The V and J ends lost 4 bases and 1 base, in that order; junction bases with no gene match: 10. Per germline, CDR1 LNHDA and CDR2 SQIVND (reference sequence). The CDR3 totals 17 residues.